Given below is one T cell receptor (beta chain) in context. The CDR3 runs 13 residues. Between the trimmed V and J ends, which lost 3 bases and 5 bases, there was a span of 11 bases. CDR1 and CDR2 (germline): LNHDA, SQIVND (reference sequence). For sorted subsets, roughly 210 ng DNA per replicate equaled roughly 29,000 T cell genomes. TCRdb's copy holds only in-frame clones and misses some; the assay was immunoSEQ multiplex PCR. Among about 690,000 clones listed, about 90% were seen once. This sample is drawn from a study of shared clonotypes between healthy human individuals. Study overall: Serving as donors were a couple of women and three men, whose ages spanned 18 to 49.

The sequenced sample consisted of memory CD8+ T cells from PBMCs. The subset was: CD45RO+ cells pooled with CCR7-negative TemRA cells. This sequence originates from a man between 18 and 35 years old in good health. Some clones in this sample may be carry-over from other donors' samples. This chain connects TRBV19 to TRBJ2-7, with D maybe TRBD2 (6 bases). The CDR3 region has the DNA TGTGCCAGTAGTATCCTTGGGGAGGACGAGCAGTACTTC. Translating it yields CASSILGEDEQYF.